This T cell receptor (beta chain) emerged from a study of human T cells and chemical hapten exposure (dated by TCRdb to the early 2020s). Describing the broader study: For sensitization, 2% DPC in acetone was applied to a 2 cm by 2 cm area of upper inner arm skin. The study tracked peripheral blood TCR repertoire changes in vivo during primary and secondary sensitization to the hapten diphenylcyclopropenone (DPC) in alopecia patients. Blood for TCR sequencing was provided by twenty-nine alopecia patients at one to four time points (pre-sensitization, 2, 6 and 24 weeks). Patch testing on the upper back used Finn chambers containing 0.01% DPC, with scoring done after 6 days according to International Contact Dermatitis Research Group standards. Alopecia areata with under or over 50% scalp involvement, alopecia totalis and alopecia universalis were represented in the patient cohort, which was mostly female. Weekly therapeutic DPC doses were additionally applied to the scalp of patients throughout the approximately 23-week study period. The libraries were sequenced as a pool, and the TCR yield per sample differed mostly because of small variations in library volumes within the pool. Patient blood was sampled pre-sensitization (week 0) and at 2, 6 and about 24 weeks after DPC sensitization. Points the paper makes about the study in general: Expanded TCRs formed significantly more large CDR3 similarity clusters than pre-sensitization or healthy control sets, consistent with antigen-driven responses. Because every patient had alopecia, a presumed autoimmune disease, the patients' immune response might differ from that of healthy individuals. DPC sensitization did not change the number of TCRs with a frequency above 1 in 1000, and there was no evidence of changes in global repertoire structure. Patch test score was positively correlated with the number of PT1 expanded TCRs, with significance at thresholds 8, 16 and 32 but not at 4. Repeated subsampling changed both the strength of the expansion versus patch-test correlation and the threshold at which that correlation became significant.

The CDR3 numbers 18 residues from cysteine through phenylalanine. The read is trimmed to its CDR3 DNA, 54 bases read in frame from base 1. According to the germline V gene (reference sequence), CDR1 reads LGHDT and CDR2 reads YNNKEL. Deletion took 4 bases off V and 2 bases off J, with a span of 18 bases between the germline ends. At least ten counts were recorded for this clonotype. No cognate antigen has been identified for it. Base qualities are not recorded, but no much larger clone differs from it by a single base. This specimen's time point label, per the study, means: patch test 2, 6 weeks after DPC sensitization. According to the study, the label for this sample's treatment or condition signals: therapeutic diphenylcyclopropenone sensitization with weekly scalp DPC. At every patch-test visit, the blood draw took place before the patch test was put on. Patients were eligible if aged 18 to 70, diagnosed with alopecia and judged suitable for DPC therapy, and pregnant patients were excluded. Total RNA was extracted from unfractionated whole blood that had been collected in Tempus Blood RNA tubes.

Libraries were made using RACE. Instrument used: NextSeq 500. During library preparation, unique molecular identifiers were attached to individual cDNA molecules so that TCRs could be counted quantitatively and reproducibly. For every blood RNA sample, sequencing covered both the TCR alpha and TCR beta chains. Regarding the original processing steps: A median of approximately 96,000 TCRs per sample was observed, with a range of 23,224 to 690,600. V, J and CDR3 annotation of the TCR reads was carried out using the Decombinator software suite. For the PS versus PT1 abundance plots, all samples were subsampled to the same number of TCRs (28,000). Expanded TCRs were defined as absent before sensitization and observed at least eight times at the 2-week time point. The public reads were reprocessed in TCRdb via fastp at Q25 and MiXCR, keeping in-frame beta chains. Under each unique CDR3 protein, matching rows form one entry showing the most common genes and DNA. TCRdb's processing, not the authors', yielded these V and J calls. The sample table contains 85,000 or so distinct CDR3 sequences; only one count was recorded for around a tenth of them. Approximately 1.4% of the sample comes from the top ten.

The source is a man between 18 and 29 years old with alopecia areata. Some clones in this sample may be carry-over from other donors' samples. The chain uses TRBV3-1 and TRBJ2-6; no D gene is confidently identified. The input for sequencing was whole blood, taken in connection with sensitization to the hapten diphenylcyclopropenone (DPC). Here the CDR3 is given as CASSPSGFHGTGANVLTF. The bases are TGTGCCAGCAGCCCCTCCGGATTTCACGGAACTGGGGCCAACGTCCTGACTTTC. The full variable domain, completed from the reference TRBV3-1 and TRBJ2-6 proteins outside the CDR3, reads DTAVSQTPKYLVTQMGNDKSIKCEQNLGHDTMYWYKQDSKKFLKIMFSYNNKELIINETVPNRFSPKSPDKAHLNLHINSLELGDSAVYFCASSPSGFHGTGANVLTFGAGSRLTVL.